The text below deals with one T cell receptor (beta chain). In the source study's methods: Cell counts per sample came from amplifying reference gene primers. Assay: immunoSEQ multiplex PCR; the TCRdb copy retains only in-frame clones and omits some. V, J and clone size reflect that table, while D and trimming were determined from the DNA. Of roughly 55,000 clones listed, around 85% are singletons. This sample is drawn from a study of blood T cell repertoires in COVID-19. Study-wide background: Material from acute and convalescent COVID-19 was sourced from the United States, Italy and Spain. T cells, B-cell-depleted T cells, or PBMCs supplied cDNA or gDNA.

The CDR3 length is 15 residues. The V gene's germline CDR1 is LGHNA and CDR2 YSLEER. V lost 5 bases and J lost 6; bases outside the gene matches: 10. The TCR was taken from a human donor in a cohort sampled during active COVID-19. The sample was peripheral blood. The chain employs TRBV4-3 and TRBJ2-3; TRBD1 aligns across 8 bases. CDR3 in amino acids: CASSTRGRSTDTQYF. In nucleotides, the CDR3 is TGCGCCAGCAGCACCAGGGGGCGCTCGACCGATACGCAGTATTTT.